Below are 28 T cell receptor beta chains sequenced from a single sample in a study of Ad26.COV2.S vaccination and SARS-CoV-2 variants. Libraries were prepared by immunoSEQ multiplex PCR; TCRdb keeps only in-frame clonotypes and omits some of them. The sample contains 75,000 to 100,000 clones, roughly 85% of which appear only once. The specimen comprised peripheral blood, sampled after recovery from COVID-19. The receptors were gathered from a human donor who had recovered from COVID-19.

This chain links TRBV4-3 with TRBJ2-5, with D maybe TRBD2 (6 bases). CDR3 length equals 14 residues. The germline V gene has CDR1 LGHNA and CDR2 YSLEER. V lost 3 bases to trimming and J lost 1 base, with 9 bases between them. CDR3 loop: CASSQELAQETQYF. The CDR3 DNA sequence: TGCGCCAGCAGCCAGGAACTAGCCCAAGAGACCCAGTACTTC.

There are a few counts of this clone. The chain has TRBV10-1 and TRBJ1-6, with D tentatively TRBD1 (5 bases). This CDR3 is 13 amino acids long. Per germline, CDR1 WNHNN and CDR2 SYGVQD (reference sequence). The V end was cut by 0 bases, the J end by 10 bases, with 7 bases between. The CDR3 bases are TGCGCCAGCAGTGAGTCGGGGGACTCACCCCTCCACTTT. Translation gives CASSESGDSPLHF.

The J gene is TRBJ2-3, the V gene TRBV11-2; 7 bases are shared with TRBD2. The trim removed 2 bases at V and 1 base at J, leaving 0 bases unmatched. The CDR3 consists of 14 residues. The V gene's germline CDR1 is SGHAT and CDR2 FQNNGV. CDR3 amino acids: CASSLTSGTDTQYF. CDR3 sequence (DNA): TGTGCCAGCAGCTTAACTAGCGGCACAGATACGCAGTATTTT.

This clone was observed a few times. This chain uses TRBV4-3 with TRBJ1-2; a possible D gene is TRBD1 (5 bases). Looked up from germline, CDR1 is LGHNA and CDR2 is YSLEER. The V and J ends lost 4 bases and 2 bases respectively, with 14 bases between them. The CDR3 is 15 amino acids. In DNA form, the CDR3 reads TGCGCCAGCAGCCTCCCCGGGGGGGAAAACTATGGCTACACCTTC. Amino acid sequence: CASSLPGGENYGYTF.

This clone was detected once. This rearrangement joins TRBV29-1 to TRBJ2-1, with D possibly being TRBD1 or TRBD2 (7 bases each). V was cut by 6 bases and J by 10 bases, with 16 bases left in between. The CDR3 has 12 amino acids. Germline assignment: CDR1 SQVTM and CDR2 ANQGSEA. CDR3 nucleotides: TGCAGCGTGGGAGGGGGCATTGGGGAGCAGTTCTTC. The encoded protein is CSVGGGIGEQFF.

This chain uses TRBV10-2 with TRBJ2-1; TRBD2 agrees at 10 bases. Germline V gene sequence: CDR1 WSHSY, CDR2 SAAADI. V dropped 5 bases and J dropped 2; count of bases not matched to a gene: 3. The CDR3 is made up of 15 amino acids. The CDR3 loop is CASSSTSGPYNEQFF. The CDR3 DNA reads TGCGCCAGCAGTTCGACTAGCGGGCCCTACAATGAGCAGTTCTTC.

This clone showed up just once. This sequence joins TRBV28 and TRBJ1-2; 7 bases line up with TRBD1. V dropped 5 bases and J dropped 7; count of bases not matched to a gene: 13. This CDR3 is built from 15 residues. The germline CDR1 and CDR2 sequences are MDHEN and SYDVKM. The CDR3 spells CASSLRTGLVGGYTF. The CDR3 DNA follows: TGTGCCAGCAGTCTCCGGACAGGTCTAGTTGGTGGCTACACCTTC.

This clone was seen a handful of times. The genes are TRBV18 and TRBJ2-1, with 8 bases aligning to TRBD1. Per germline, CDR1 KGHSH and CDR2 LQKENI. CDR3 length: 14 amino acids. The trim removed 3 bases at V and 7 bases at J, leaving 5 bases unmatched. CDR3 DNA sequence: TGTGCCAGCTCACCTGGACAGGGCGAGAATGAGCAGTTCTTC. It codes for CASSPGQGENEQFF.

This chain joins TRBV6-5 and TRBJ1-1; 10 bases map to TRBD1. Germline V gives CDR1 MNHEY, CDR2 SVGAGI. The V gene end was trimmed by 8 bases and the J gene end by 7 bases; junction bases not matched to a gene: 10. The CDR3 sequence is 14 residues long. The CDR3, as DNA: TGTGCCAGCGGATTAGACAGGGGGCAAAATGAAGCTTTCTTT. As protein: CASGLDRGQNEAFF.

The chain carries TRBV24-1 and TRBJ1-5; 10 nucleotides align to TRBD1. Germline V gene data show CDR1 as KGHDR and CDR2 as SFDVKD. The CDR3 is 14 residues long. Trimming removed 6 bases from V and 7 bases from J; junction bases left unmatched: 5. The CDR3 sequence: CATSKGQGLQPQHF. The CDR3 nucleotides read TGTGCCACCAGTAAGGGACAGGGGCTCCAGCCCCAGCATTTT.

This rearrangement joins TRBV4-1 to TRBJ2-7, with TRBD1 matching over 8 bases. This CDR3 is 15 amino acids long. V lost 6 bases, J lost 2 bases, and 9 bases stayed unmatched. Germline CDR1 is MGHRA and CDR2 is YSYEKL. CDR3 region: CASSLTGASAYEQYF. CDR3 nucleotides: TGCGCCAGCAGTCTGACAGGGGCATCCGCCTACGAGCAGTACTTC.

This chain connects TRBV28 to TRBJ2-7; D is possibly TRBD1 or TRBD2 (5 bases each). The germline CDR1 and CDR2 sequences are MDHEN and SYDVKM. V lost 4 bases to trimming and J lost 9 bases, with 22 bases between them. CDR3 length: 15 amino acids. The DNA of the CDR3 is TGTGCCAGCAGTTCCCAAGGGGTAGGGATAGCGTGGCAGTACTTC. Protein sequence: CASSSQGVGIAWQYF.

The chain uses TRBV7-2 and TRBJ2-5, with TRBD2 matching over 11 bases. The CDR3 contains 15 residues. V was clipped by 4 bases and J by 0 bases; unmatched bases: 1. Per the germline V gene, CDR1 is SGHTA and CDR2 is FQGNSA. CDR3 sequence reads: CASSSGLADQETQYF. The CDR3 DNA reads TGTGCCAGCAGCTCGGGACTAGCGGACCAAGAGACCCAGTACTTC.

This clone was picked up a small number of times. This sequence joins TRBV10-1 and TRBJ2-2; D is ambiguous. Trimming stripped 4 bases from V and 3 bases from J, with 9 bases between. CDR1 WNHNN and CDR2 SYGVQD come from the germline V gene (reference sequence). The CDR3 has 14 residues. The CDR3 spells CASSVQRYTGELFF. CDR3 in DNA: TGCGCCAGCAGTGTCCAGAGGTACACCGGGGAGCTGTTTTTT.

J is TRBJ2-1 and V is TRBV9; D not resolved. This CDR3 region has 15 residues. V shed 0 bases and J shed 0 bases, with 7 bases lying between them. From germline, CDR1 is SGDLS and CDR2 YYNGEE. For the CDR3, the DNA is TGTGCCAGCAGCGTAGAATTGAGCTCCTACAATGAGCAGTTCTTC. Residues: CASSVELSSYNEQFF. Using reference TRBV9 and TRBJ2-1 for the parts outside the CDR3, the full variable domain is DSGVTQTPKHLITATGQRVTLRCSPRSGDLSVYWYQQSLDQGLQFLIQYYNGEERAKGNILERFSAQQFPDLHSELNLSSLELGDSALYFCASSVELSSYNEQFFGPGTRLTVL.

The chain employs TRBV28 and TRBJ1-1; D remains unclear. V lost 11 bases and J lost 6, with 19 bases in between. Looked up from germline, CDR1 is MDHEN and CDR2 is SYDVKM. The CDR3 is 13 amino acids. The CDR3 coding sequence is TGTGCCGTACACTACGGGAAACCCCCTGAAGCTTTCTTT. Translating gives CAVHYGKPPEAFF.

This chain links TRBV27 with TRBJ1-2; no reliable D call. The CDR3 is 11 residues long. The V and J ends lost 10 bases and 4 bases respectively, with 10 bases between them. The V gene's germline CDR1 is MNHEY and CDR2 SMNVEV (reference sequence). CDR3 loop: CATYNSYGYTF. The CDR3 DNA sequence: TGTGCCACCTATAATAGCTATGGCTACACCTTC.

This chain links TRBV29-1 with TRBJ2-7; 8 bases agree with TRBD1. Germline assignment: CDR1 SQVTM and CDR2 ANQGSEA. Trimming cost V 6 bases and J 5 bases; bases outside gene matches: 9. The CDR3 contains 13 residues. The CDR3 nucleotides read TGCAGCGTAGACACAGGGGGTGAGGACGAGCAGTACTTC. Its translation: CSVDTGGEDEQYF.

This rearrangement joins TRBV11-3 to TRBJ2-7, with 14 bases fitting TRBD2. The length of the CDR3 is 17 residues. Germline values: CDR1 SGHNT, CDR2 YENEEA. Unmatched junction bases numbered 6, after V lost 5 bases and J lost 0 bases. The chain's CDR3 is CASSARTSGRISYEQYF. The CDR3 DNA reads as TGTGCCAGCAGCGCACGGACTAGCGGGAGGATCTCCTACGAGCAGTACTTC.

The J gene is TRBJ2-5, the V gene TRBV4-1, with D possibly matching TRBD2 (5 bases). Trimming shortened V by 0 bases and J by 4 bases, and 15 bases separated the two germline ends. Germline V lookup: CDR1 MGHRA, CDR2 YSYEKL. CDR3 length equals 16 residues. This CDR3 is CASSQDFRGSGETQYF. CDR3 in DNA: TGCGCCAGCAGCCAAGATTTCCGAGGGTCGGGAGAGACCCAGTACTTC.

The chain employs TRBV6-5 and TRBJ2-5, with 7 bases lining up with TRBD1. V trimming: 6 bases; J trimming: 4 bases; junction bases outside the gene matches: 8. Germline V gene data show CDR1 as MNHEY and CDR2 as SVGAGI. The CDR3 has 14 residues. The CDR3 nucleotides read TGTGCCAGCAGCAAAGTAGGGGGCTCAGAGACCCAGTACTTC. As protein: CASSKVGGSETQYF.

This clone has more than one count but fewer than ten. The chain couples TRBV24-1 to TRBJ2-1; perhaps TRBD1 as D (6 bases). The CDR3 sequence is 12 residues long. The germline V and J ends were trimmed by 4 bases and 9 bases, with 9 bases remaining between them. Germline V gene lookup returns CDR1 KGHDR and CDR2 SFDVKD. CDR3 in amino acids: CATSEGASEQFF. CDR3 nucleotides: TGTGCCACCAGTGAGGGGGCGTCTGAGCAGTTCTTC.

This chain joins TRBV29-1 and TRBJ1-2; D might be TRBD1 (5 bases). The CDR3 length is 11 residues. The V end lost 7 bases, the J end lost 7 bases, and 13 bases lay between the germline ends. Germline V gives CDR1 SQVTM, CDR2 ANQGSEA. The CDR3 loop is CSAGTRGGYTF. In DNA, the CDR3 is TGCAGCGCCGGGACCCGCGGTGGCTACACCTTC. Complete variable domain (other parts from reference TRBV29-1 and TRBJ1-2): SAVISQKPSRDICQRGTSLTIQCQVDSQVTMMFWYRQQPGQSLTLIATANQGSEATYESGFVIDKFPISRPNLTFSTLTVSNMSPEDSSIYLCSAGTRGGYTFGSGTRLTVV.

The chain is built from TRBV28 and TRBJ2-7, with D unclear. The V gene's germline CDR1 is MDHEN and CDR2 SYDVKM. V was clipped by 9 bases and J by 3 bases, with 18 bases between them. The CDR3 is 14 residues long. The CDR3 protein is CASGLELGFYEQYF. The DNA for the CDR3 is TGTGCCAGTGGCCTTGAGTTAGGGTTCTACGAGCAGTACTTC. The variable domain in full, completed from reference TRBV28 and TRBJ2-7, reads DVKVTQSSRYLVKRTGEKVFLECVQDMDHENMFWYRQDPGLGLRLIYFSYDVKMKEKGDIPEGYSVSREKKERFSLILESASTNQTSMYLCASGLELGFYEQYFGPGTRLTVT.

The chain employs TRBV18 and TRBJ1-4; unclear D gene. Germline CDR1 and CDR2: KGHSH and LQKENI. Trimming took 1 base from V and 0 from J, leaving 12 bases between them. The CDR3 is 17 residues long. In DNA form, the CDR3 reads TGTGCCAGCTCACCACGGACGATTTCGGCAACTAATGAAAAACTGTTTTTT. Protein product: CASSPRTISATNEKLFF.

The chain has TRBV7-9 and TRBJ1-3; D call uncertain. This CDR3 contains 16 residues. Trimming took off 1 base at V and 0 bases at J, with 10 bases between the two ends. CDR1 is SEHNR and CDR2 is FQNEAQ in the germline V gene (reference sequence). The CDR3 sequence: CASSLGAVLSGNTIYF. The CDR3 region has the DNA TGTGCCAGCAGCTTAGGGGCCGTCCTCTCTGGAAACACCATATATTTT.

The rearrangement joins TRBV11-2 to TRBJ2-1; tentative D call: TRBD2 (6 bases). V dropped 5 bases and J dropped 8 bases, with 13 bases sitting between them. This CDR3 is built from 13 residues. Germline CDR1 is SGHAT and CDR2 is FQNNGV. CDR3 sequence reads: CASSREFIYEQFF. For the CDR3, the DNA is TGTGCCAGCAGCCGGGAGTTTATCTATGAGCAGTTCTTC. The variable domain in full, with the rest retrieved from reference TRBV11-2 and TRBJ2-1, is EAGVAQSPRYKIIEKRQSVAFWCNPISGHATLYWYQQILGQGPKLLIQFQNNGVVDDSQLPKDRFSAERLKGVDSTLKIQPAKLEDSAVYLCASSREFIYEQFFGPGTRLTVL.

This sequence joins TRBV6-4 and TRBJ1-2, with 9 nucleotides matching TRBD1. Per germline, CDR1 MRHNA and CDR2 SNTAGT. After removal of 0 bases from V and 5 bases from J, the junction contained 19 bases not matched to a gene. The CDR3 length is 20 residues. In DNA, the CDR3 is TGTGCCAGCAGTGACTCGAAATACGCCCAAACAGGGGGCGCGCGGTATGGCTACACCTTC. It is translated as CASSDSKYAQTGGARYGYTF.